Each of the 5 T cell receptor beta chains below was sequenced from the same sample in a study of PD-1 blockade in classical Hodgkin lymphoma. Sequencing was performed with immunoSEQ multiplex PCR; in TCRdb, only in-frame clones are kept and a portion is missing. The table shows some 70,000 clones, with about 93% occurring only once. The time point here: newly diagnosed, previously untreated cHL patient sample. The specimen was peripheral blood mononuclear cells (PBMCs). The receptor source for this set is a human donor with classical Hodgkin lymphoma.

This chain's CDR3 is CASSLVLGLAGTETQYF. The CDR3 bases are TGTGCCAGCAGCTTAGTGCTCGGACTAGCGGGGACGGAGACCCAGTACTTC. The V gene is TRBV11-2, the J gene TRBJ2-5; 12 positions match TRBD2. Germline CDR1 reads SGHAT; CDR2 reads FQNNGV. The CDR3 length is 17 residues. V gave up 1 base and J gave up 5 bases; unmatched junction bases: 8.

This clone has just a few counts. V usage is TRBV18 and J usage is TRBJ1-4; D remains ambiguous. V shed 7 bases and J shed 3 bases, with 3 bases lying between them. The CDR3 is 11 residues long. Germline CDR1 and CDR2: KGHSH and LQKENI. CDR3 sequence reads: CASFSNEKLFF. CDR3 DNA sequence: TGTGCCAGCTTTTCTAATGAAAAACTGTTTTTT.

The V gene is TRBV7-7, the J gene TRBJ2-3, with TRBD2 as a possible D gene (6 bases). CDR3 length: 14 amino acids. In germline, CDR1 is SSHAT, CDR2 FNYEAQ (reference sequence). Trimming removed 3 bases at V and 3 bases at J, with 10 bases between. In nucleotides, the CDR3 is TGTGCCAGCAGCTTTTCTGCGGGGACAGATACGCAGTATTTT. Amino acid sequence: CASSFSAGTDTQYF.

This rearrangement joins TRBV23-1 to TRBJ1-5; no clear D gene. TRBV23-1 is noted as an ORF with a role that remains uncertain. Trimming removed 0 bases at V and 9 bases at J, with 15 bases between. CDR3 length: 15 residues. Here the CDR3 reads CASSQSRGFRRPQHF. In nucleotides, the CDR3 is TGCGCCAGCAGTCAATCGCGCGGGTTCCGTCGGCCCCAGCATTTT.

V usage is TRBV2 and J usage is TRBJ2-2; no clear D gene. The germline V and J ends were trimmed by 8 bases and 0 bases, with 10 bases remaining between them. CDR3 length: 14 residues. CDR1 and CDR2 from the germline V gene are SNHLY and FYNNEI. The CDR3 loop is CASQRFANTGELFF. DNA for the CDR3: TGTGCCAGCCAAAGATTCGCGAACACCGGGGAGCTGTTTTTT.